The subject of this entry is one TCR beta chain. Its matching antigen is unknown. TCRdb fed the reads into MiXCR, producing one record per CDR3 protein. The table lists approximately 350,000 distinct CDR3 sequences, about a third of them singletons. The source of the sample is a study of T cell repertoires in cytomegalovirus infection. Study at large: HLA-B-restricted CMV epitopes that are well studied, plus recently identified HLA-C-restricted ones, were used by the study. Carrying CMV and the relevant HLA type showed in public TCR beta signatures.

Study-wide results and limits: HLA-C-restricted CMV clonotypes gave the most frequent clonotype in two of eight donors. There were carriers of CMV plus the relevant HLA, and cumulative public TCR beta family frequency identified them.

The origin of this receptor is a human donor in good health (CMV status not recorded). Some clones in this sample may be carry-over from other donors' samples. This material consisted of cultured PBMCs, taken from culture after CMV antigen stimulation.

For the CDR3, the DNA is TGTGCCAGTAGTCGGAGTACCCGGACTAGCGGGACTCAGCGATACAATGAGCAGTTCTTC. The encoded protein is CASSRSTRTSGTQRYNEQFF. V and J are TRBV19 and TRBJ2-1; TRBD2 aligns across 12 bases. Losses at the gene ends were 5 bases for V and 4 bases for J; bases not matched to a gene: 18. This CDR3 is 20 amino acids long. Germline-derived CDR1 and CDR2 are LNHDA and SQIVND (reference sequence).